This paragraph reports one T cell receptor beta chain. TCRdb keeps only in-frame clones here, not all; method: immunoSEQ multiplex PCR. The top ten clones hold around 1.6% of a sample with around 130,000 clones, roughly four fifths of them seen once. These data are taken from a study of blood T cell repertoires in COVID-19. The material sequenced was PBMCs or T cells enriched from blood (not recorded which). The sequence came from a woman aged 18 to 35 who had been exposed to COVID-19.

The CDR3 region is CASSLASALYNEQFF. The DNA for the CDR3 is TGTGCCAGCAGCTTGGCTAGCGCGCTTTACAATGAGCAGTTCTTC. The V and J genes are TRBV5-4 and TRBJ2-1; D is perhaps TRBD2 (6 bases). CDR1 is SGHNT and CDR2 is YYREEE in the germline V gene (reference sequence). V was trimmed by 0 bases and J by 4 bases, leaving 11 bases between them. CDR3 length: 15 residues.